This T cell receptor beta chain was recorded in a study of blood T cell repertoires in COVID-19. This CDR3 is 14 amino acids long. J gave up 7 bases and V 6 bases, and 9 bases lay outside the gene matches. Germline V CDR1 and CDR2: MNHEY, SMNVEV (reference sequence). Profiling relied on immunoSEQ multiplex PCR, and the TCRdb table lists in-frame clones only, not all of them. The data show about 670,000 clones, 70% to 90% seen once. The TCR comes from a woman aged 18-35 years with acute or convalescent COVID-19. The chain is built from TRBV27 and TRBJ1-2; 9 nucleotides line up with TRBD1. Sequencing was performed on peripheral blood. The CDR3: CASRLTGGKSGYTF. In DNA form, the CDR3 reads TGTGCCAGCAGACTAACAGGGGGCAAAAGTGGCTACACCTTC.